This T cell receptor (beta chain) was sequenced for a study of shared clonotypes between healthy human individuals. Study overall: Three CD4 naive, three CD4 memory, two CD8 naive and one CD8 memory plate were used per donor.

Deep-level settings were used for running the assay. Original processing methods: Junction-only immunoSEQ data arrived without quality scores, meaning filtering differed. Clones were read by immunoSEQ multiplex PCR, and TCRdb kept only the in-frame ones, dropping some. V, J and clone size derive from that table, while D and trimming were established from the DNA sequence. The table shows 600,000 to 750,000 clones, with about three quarters occurring only once. The CDR3 extends over 19 amino acids. The junction had 20 bases not matched to a gene; V was cut back by 5 bases and J by 6 bases. CDR1 MNHEY and CDR2 SMNVEV come from the germline V gene (reference sequence).

The J gene is TRBJ2-7, the V gene TRBV27, with 12 bases matching TRBD2. Material: memory CD4+ T cells sorted from blood. Noted subset: CD45RA-negative fraction. This sequence originates from a woman in her 30s in good health. CDR3 bases: TGTGCCAGCAGTCCCGGGTCTCTGTCTAGCGGGAGGGCCGGTCGCGAGCAGTACTTC. This encodes CASSPGSLSSGRAGREQYF.